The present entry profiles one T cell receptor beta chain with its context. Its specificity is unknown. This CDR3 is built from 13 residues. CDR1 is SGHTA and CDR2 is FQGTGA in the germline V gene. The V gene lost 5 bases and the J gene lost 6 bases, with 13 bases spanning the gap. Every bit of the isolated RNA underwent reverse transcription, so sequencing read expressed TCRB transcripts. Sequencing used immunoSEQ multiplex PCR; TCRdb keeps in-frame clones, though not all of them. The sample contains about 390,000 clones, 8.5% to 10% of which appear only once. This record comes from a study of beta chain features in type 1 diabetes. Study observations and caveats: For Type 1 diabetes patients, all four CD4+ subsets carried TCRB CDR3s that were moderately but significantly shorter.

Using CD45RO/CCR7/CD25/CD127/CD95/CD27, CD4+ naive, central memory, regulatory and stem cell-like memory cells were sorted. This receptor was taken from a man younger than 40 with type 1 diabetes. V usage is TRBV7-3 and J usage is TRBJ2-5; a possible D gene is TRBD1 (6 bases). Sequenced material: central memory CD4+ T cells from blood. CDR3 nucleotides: TGTGCCAGCAGCATACAGGGTCTACAGACCCAGTACTTC. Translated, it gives CASSIQGLQTQYF.